Reported below is one T cell receptor (beta chain). No antigen is known for it. The sample holds no much larger clone one base away, and base qualities are not on file. The CDR3 holds 12 amino acids from the cysteine to the phenylalanine. The read is trimmed to its CDR3 DNA, 36 bases read in frame from base 1. Trimming leaves V shorter by 0 bases and J shorter by 9 bases, with the junction holding 2 bases beyond the gene matches. Reading the germline V gene gives CDR1 SGHRS and CDR2 YFSETQ. The entire amount of isolated RNA was reverse transcribed using the High Capacity cDNA Reverse Transcription Kit, so the sequenced TCRB transcripts were expressed ones. Deep immunoSEQ sequencing was applied to naive, central memory and regulatory T cell samples, giving an average of about 3.57 million total reads per sample. Sorted cells were lysed in RLT buffer, and RNA was extracted using DNase-treated RNeasy Micro or Mini kits according to cell number. To prevent cross-contamination, every cell subset was processed on its own, while patient and healthy donor samples were processed together. The immunoSEQ multiplex PCR was used to amplify TCRB sequences from cDNA, yielding 87-bp fragments that span the CDR3 region. Sequencing of the amplicons was performed on the Illumina HiSeq platform. Turning to the authors' computational methods: Synthetic template baselines were used to correct PCR bias computationally, reads within Hamming distance 2 were collapsed together, and singletons that could not be merged were discarded. By aligning reads against IMGT, V, D and J genes, CDR3 length, and insertions or deletions at six rearrangement sites were assigned. Clonotype counts were normalized to sorted cell number within each subset before computing true diversity and Gini coefficients with the tcR R package. The overlap coefficient, calculated on TCRB nucleotide sequences, was used to measure repertoire sharing. Out-of-frame TCRB sequences from naive cells were analyzed as a proxy for the pre-selection repertoire. The table comes from immuneACCESS by way of TCRdb, which keeps in-frame sequences with V and J called. Part of the clones is missing from these tables; in studies checked, under half for an unresolved V gene and the rest for unknown reasons. Clone size and the V and J calls come from that table; the DNA yielded D and trimming. This sample holds under 250,000 clones; 13% to 15% were observed only once. The ten top clones hold more than 0.025% of the sample.

The data belong to a study of beta chain features in type 1 diabetes (dated by TCRdb to the late 2010s). Concerning the study at large: No differences in mean age, gender distribution, total cell number or subset yield were found between patients and healthy donors. A total of some 100,000,000 sorted cells were examined across all samples, and a strong correlation was observed between cell number per subset and RNA yield. In the study, recently diagnosed type 1 diabetes patients and matched healthy donors were compared on the TCRB repertoires of their sorted circulating CD4+ T cell subsets. Regulatory and stem cell-like memory subsets were isolated from only 8 patients and roughly eight healthy donors, whereas naive and central memory subsets came from all 30 or so donors. Beyond this particular receptor, the publication reports: PCR may preferentially amplify shorter templates, but because patient and control samples were amplified and corrected together, any resulting skew would affect both groups equally. At VDJ recombination sites, patients with type 1 diabetes made fewer insertions and deleted more nucleotides, a pattern implying thymic rearrangement abnormalities. Because small numbers of individuals were included in the HLA sub-analyses, any influence of HLA type on TCRB rearrangement was left unresolved. Naive, central memory and regulatory TCRB repertoires appeared more similar among patients than among healthy donors. Because cDNA was sequenced instead of genomic DNA, highly expressing activated cells could be over-represented, though the groups showed no difference in activation or CD3 levels. A moderate but significant shortening of TCRB CDR3 length was observed in type 1 diabetes patients in all four CD4+ subsets.

From each donor, a single peripheral blood sample of approximately 0.11 L on average was drawn into heparinised tubes. Using a panel that included CD45RO, CCR7, CD25, CD127, CD95 and CD27, naive, central memory, regulatory and stem cell-like memory CD4+ T cells were sorted on a BD FACSAria II. Every sorted population had a purity above 95%. PBMCs were isolated right away by Lymphoprep density gradient centrifugation and were stained directly, without culture. So that batch effects would be minimized, each experiment stained and sorted samples in pairs, pairing one healthy donor with one patient. The sample consisted of naive CD4+ T cells from blood. This sample's cell subset or site label indicates: true naive CD4+ T cells. This chain joins TRBV5-1 to TRBJ1-2, and 7 junction bases match TRBD1. This TCR was sampled from a woman in her forties in good health. Here is the DNA: TGCGCCAGCAGCTTGGACAGGGGTAGCTACACCTTC. The translation is CASSLDRGSYTF.